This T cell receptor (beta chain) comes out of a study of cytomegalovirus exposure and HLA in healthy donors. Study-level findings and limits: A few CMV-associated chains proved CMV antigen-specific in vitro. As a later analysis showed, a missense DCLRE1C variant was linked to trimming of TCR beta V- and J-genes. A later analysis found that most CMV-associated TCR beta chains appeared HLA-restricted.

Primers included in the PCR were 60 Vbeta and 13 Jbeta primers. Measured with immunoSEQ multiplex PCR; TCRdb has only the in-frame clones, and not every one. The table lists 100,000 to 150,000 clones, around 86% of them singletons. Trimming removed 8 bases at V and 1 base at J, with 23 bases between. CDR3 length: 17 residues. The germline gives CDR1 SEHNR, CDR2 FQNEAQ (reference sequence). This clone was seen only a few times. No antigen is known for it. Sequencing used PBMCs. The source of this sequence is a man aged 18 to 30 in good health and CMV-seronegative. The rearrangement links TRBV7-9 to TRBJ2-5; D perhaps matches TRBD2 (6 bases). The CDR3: CASDAPGDPASQETQYF. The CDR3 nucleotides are TGTGCCAGCGATGCCCCGGGGGATCCAGCAAGCCAAGAGACCCAGTACTTC.